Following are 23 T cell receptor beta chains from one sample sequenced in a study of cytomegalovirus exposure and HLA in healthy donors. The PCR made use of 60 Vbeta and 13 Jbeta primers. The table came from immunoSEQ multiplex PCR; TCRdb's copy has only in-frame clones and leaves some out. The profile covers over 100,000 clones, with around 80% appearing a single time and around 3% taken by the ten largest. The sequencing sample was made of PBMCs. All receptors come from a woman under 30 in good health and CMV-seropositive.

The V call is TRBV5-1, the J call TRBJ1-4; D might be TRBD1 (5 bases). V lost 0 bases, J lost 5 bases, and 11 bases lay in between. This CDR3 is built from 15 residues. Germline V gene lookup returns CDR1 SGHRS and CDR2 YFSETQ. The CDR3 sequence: CASSLAPGRNEKLFF. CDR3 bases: TGCGCCAGCAGCTTGGCCCCAGGGCGAAATGAAAAACTGTTTTTT.

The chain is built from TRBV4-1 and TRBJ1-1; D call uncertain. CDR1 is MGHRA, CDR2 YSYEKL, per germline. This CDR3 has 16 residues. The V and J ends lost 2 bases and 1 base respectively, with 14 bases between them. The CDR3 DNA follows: TGCGCCAGCAGCCAAAACCCGACACGAGCGAACACTGAAGCTTTCTTT. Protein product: CASSQNPTRANTEAFF.

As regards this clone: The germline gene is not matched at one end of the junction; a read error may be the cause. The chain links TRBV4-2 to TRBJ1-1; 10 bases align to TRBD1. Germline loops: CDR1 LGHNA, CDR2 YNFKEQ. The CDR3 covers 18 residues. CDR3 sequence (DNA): TGTGCCATCAGCCCCTACGTCGGGGGGGGACAGGGGAGTACTGAAGCTTTCTTT. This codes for CAISPYVGGGQGSTEAFF.

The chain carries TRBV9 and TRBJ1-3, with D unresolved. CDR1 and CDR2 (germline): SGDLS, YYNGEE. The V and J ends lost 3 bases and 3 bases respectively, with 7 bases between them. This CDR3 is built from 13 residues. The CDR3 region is CASSANSGNTIYF. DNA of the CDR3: TGTGCCAGCAGCGCCAACAGTGGAAACACCATATATTTT.

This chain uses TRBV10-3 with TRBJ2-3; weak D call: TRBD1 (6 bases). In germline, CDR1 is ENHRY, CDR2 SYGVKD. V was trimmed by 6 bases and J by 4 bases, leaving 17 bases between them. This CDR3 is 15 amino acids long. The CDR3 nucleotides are TGTGCCATCAGCGGCAGGGGTACGTTGGCAGATACGCAGTATTTT. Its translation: CAISGRGTLADTQYF.

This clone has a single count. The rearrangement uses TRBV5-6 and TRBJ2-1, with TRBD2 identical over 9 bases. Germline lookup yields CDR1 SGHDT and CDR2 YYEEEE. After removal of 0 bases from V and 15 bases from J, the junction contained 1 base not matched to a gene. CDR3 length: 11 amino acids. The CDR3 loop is CASSLGLAAFF. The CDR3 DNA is TGTGCCAGCAGCTTGGGACTAGCGGCGTTCTTC.

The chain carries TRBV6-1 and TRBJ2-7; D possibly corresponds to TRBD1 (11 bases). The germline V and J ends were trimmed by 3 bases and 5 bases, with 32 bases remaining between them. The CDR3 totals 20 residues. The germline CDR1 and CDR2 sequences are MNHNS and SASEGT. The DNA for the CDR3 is TGTGCCAGCAGTGACGGACAGGGGGCGCCGGAAAGCGGGAGGGCCCACGAGCAGTACTTC. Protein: CASSDGQGAPESGRAHEQYF.

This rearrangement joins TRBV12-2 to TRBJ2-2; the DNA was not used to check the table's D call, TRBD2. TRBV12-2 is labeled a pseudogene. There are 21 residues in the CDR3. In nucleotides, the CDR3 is TGTGCAAGTCGCCCGAGGCGGGGGCTAGCGGGGGTGAAGGTCAACACCGGGGAGCTGTTTTTT. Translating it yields CASRPRRGLAGVKVNTGELFF.

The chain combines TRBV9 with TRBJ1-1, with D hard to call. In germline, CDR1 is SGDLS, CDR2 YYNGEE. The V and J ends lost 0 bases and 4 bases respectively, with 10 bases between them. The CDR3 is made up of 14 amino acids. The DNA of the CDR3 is TGTGCCAGCAGCGTAGGGGGAGGAAGCACTGAAGCTTTCTTT. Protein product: CASSVGGGSTEAFF.

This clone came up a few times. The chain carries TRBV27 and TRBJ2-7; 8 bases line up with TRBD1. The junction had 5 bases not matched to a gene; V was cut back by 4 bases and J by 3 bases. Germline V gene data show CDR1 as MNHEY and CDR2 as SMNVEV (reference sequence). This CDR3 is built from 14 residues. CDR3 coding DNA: TGTGCCAGCAGTTGGGGACAGGTGGGCTACGAGCAGTACTTC. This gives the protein CASSWGQVGYEQYF.

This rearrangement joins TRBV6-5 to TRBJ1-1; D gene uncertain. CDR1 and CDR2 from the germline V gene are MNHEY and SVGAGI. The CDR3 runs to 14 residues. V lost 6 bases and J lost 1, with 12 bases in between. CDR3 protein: CASSPLGPNTEAFF. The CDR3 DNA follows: TGTGCCAGCAGCCCCCTTGGCCCGAACACTGAAGCTTTCTTT.

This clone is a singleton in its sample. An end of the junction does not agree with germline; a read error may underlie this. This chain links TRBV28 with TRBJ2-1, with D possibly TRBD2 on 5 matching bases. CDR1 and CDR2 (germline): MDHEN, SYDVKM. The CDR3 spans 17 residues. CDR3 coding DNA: TGTGTCAGCAGTCCCCCAAGCCTACTAGGCTCCTACAATGAGCAGTTCTTC. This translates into CVSSPPSLLGSYNEQFF.

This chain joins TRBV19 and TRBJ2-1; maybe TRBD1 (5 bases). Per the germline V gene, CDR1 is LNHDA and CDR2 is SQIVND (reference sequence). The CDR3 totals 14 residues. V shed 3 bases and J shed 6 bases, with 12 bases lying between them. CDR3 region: CASSIRQGANEQFF. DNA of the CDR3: TGTGCCAGTAGTATTAGGCAGGGTGCCAATGAGCAGTTCTTC.

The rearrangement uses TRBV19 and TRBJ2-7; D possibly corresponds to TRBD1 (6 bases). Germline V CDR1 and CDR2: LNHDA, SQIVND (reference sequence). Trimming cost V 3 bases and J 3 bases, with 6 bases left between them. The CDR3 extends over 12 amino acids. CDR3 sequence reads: CASSMDSYEQYF. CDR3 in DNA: TGTGCCAGTAGTATGGACAGCTACGAGCAGTACTTC.

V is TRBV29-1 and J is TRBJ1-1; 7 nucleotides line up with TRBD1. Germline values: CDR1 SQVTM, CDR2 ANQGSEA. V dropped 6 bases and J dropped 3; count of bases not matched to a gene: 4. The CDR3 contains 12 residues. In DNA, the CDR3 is TGCAGCGTCTACAGGGGCCACACTGAAGCTTTCTTT. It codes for CSVYRGHTEAFF.

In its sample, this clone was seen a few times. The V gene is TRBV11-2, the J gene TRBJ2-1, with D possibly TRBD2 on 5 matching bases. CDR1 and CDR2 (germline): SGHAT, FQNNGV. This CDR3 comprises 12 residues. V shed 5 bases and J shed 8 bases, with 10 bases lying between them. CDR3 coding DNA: TGTGCCAGCAGCCCACCGAGGGATGAGCAGTTCTTC. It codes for CASSPPRDEQFF. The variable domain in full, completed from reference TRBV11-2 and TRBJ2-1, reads EAGVAQSPRYKIIEKRQSVAFWCNPISGHATLYWYQQILGQGPKLLIQFQNNGVVDDSQLPKDRFSAERLKGVDSTLKIQPAKLEDSAVYLCASSPPRDEQFFGPGTRLTVL.

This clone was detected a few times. The CDR3 DNA reads TGTGCCAGCAGCTTTGCGTACGGGACTAGCGGGAGGGTGGCAGATACGCAGTATTTT. As protein: CASSFAYGTSGRVADTQYF. The V and J genes are TRBV5-6 and TRBJ2-3; 16 bases match TRBD2. V dropped 2 bases and J dropped 4; count of bases not matched to a gene: 10. The CDR3 spans 19 residues. Germline assignment: CDR1 SGHDT and CDR2 YYEEEE.

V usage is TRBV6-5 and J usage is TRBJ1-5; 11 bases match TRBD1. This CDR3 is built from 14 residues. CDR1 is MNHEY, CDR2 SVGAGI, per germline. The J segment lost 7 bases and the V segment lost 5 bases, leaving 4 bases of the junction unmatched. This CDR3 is CASSPGTGGQPQHF. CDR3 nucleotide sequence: TGTGCCAGCAGTCCCGGGACAGGGGGACAGCCCCAGCATTTT.

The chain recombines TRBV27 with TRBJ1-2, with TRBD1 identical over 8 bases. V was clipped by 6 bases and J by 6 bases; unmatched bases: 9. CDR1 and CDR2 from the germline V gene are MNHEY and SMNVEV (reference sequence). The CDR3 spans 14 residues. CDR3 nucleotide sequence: TGTGCCAGCAGAAGTGGGACAGGCAGGGATGGCTACACCTTC. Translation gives CASRSGTGRDGYTF.

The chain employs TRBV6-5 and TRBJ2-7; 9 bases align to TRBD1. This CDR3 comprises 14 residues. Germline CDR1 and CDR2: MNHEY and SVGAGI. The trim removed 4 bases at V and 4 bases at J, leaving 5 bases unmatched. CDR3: CASSSGTGRYEQYF. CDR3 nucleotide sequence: TGTGCCAGCAGTTCCGGGACAGGGCGGTACGAGCAGTACTTC.

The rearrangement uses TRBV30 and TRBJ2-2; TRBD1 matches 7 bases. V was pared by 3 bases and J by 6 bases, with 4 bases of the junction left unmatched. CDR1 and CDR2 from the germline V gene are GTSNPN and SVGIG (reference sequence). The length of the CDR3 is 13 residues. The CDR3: CAWSHRGSGELFF. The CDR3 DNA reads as TGTGCCTGGAGCCACAGGGGATCCGGGGAGCTGTTTTTT.

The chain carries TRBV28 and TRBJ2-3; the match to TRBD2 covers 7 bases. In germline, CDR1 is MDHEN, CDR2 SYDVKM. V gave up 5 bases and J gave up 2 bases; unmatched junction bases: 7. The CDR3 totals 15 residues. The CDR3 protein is CASSPGTTNTDTQYF. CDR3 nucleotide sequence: TGTGCCAGCAGTCCTGGGACTACTAACACAGATACGCAGTATTTT.

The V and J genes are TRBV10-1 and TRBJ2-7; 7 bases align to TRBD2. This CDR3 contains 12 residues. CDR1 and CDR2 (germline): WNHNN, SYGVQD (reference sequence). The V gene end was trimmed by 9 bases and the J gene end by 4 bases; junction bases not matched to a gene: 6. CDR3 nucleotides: TGCGCCAGGAAGGGAGGGGAGTACGAGCAGTACTTC. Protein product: CARKGGEYEQYF.